This T cell receptor (beta chain) was retrieved from a study of shared T cell receptors in the human thymus. Produced via immunoSEQ multiplex PCR; TCRdb's table is partial and in-frame only. The sample carries more than 550,000 clones, roughly 85% recorded once. CDR3 length: 14 amino acids. The ends were cut back, 7 bases at V and 3 bases at J, with 16 bases in the middle. The germline gives CDR1 LNHDA, CDR2 SQIVND (reference sequence). These data were likewise used in another study, on human thymus T cells. As that study records: The sample donors, healthy Finnish infants, were having corrective surgery for congenital heart defects. Corrective cardiac operations yielded the resected thymus tissue. Both thymic and peripheral blood repertoires showed apparently biased V and J usage. Unrelated individuals had highly overlapping thymic repertoires, as reported in related research.

This clonotype originated in a girl under three years old with a congenital heart defect. This sequence joins TRBV19 and TRBJ2-7; D may be TRBD2 (6 bases). The sample consisted of thymocytes. Written as DNA, the CDR3 is TGTGCCAGTAACATGAGGGGACTGCGCTACGAGCAGTACTTC. Translating it yields CASNMRGLRYEQYF.